These 32 T cell receptor beta chains were sequenced from one sample in a study of blood T cell repertoires in COVID-19. The assay was immunoSEQ multiplex PCR, and TCRdb's table has in-frame clones only and misses some. Found here are approximately 260,000 clones, approximately 79% of them singletons; the top ten hold 4% to 4.5%. Sequenced input: peripheral blood. The source is a woman aged 40 to 50 with active or convalescent COVID-19.

This clone was seen only once. The chain is built from TRBV5-4 and TRBJ1-6; D might be TRBD1 (5 bases). The germline V and J ends were trimmed by 3 bases and 3 bases, with 13 bases remaining between them. The CDR3 runs to 16 residues. Germline values: CDR1 SGHNT, CDR2 YYREEE (reference sequence). The CDR3 sequence is CASSWGGVDYNSPLHF. CDR3 coding DNA: TGTGCCAGCAGCTGGGGGGGAGTTGACTATAATTCACCCCTCCACTTT.

The chain combines TRBV28 with TRBJ1-3; D unclear. Trimming removed 7 bases at V and 4 bases at J, with 20 bases between. The CDR3 totals 16 residues. The V gene's germline CDR1 is MDHEN and CDR2 SYDVKM. CDR3 loop: CASTVAAWHGGNTIYF. The DNA of the CDR3 is TGTGCCAGCACCGTGGCAGCCTGGCACGGGGGAAACACCATATATTTT.

This clone showed up just a few times. The V gene is TRBV28, the J gene TRBJ1-1; D is unclear. Germline CDR1 and CDR2: MDHEN and SYDVKM. CDR3 length: 14 amino acids. V shed 5 bases and J shed 1 base, with 11 bases lying between them. The chain's CDR3 is CASSPSRANTEAFF. The CDR3 DNA follows: TGTGCCAGCAGTCCGTCGAGGGCGAACACTGAAGCTTTCTTT. Supplemented by reference TRBV28 and TRBJ1-1, the full variable domain reads DVKVTQSSRYLVKRTGEKVFLECVQDMDHENMFWYRQDPGLGLRLIYFSYDVKMKEKGDIPEGYSVSREKKERFSLILESASTNQTSMYLCASSPSRANTEAFFGQGTRLTVV.

The V and J genes are TRBV11-2 and TRBJ2-3; D is perhaps TRBD2 (5 bases). The CDR3 totals 12 residues. Trimming removed 6 bases at V and 5 bases at J, with 9 bases between. The germline gives CDR1 SGHAT, CDR2 FQNNGV. This CDR3 reads CASSSAGDTQYF. The CDR3 DNA reads TGTGCCAGCAGTTCCGCGGGAGATACGCAGTATTTT.

The chain uses TRBV11-2 and TRBJ2-1; 8 bases map to TRBD2. Unmatched junction bases numbered 13, after V lost 6 bases and J lost 3 bases. This CDR3 contains 17 residues. Looked up from germline, CDR1 is SGHAT and CDR2 is FQNNGV. CDR3 residues: CASSWESGGRGYNEQFF. As DNA, the CDR3 is TGTGCCAGCAGTTGGGAGAGCGGGGGCCGGGGCTACAATGAGCAGTTCTTC.

The chain couples TRBV12-3 or TRBV12-4 to TRBJ1-1; no clear D. Trimming removed 6 bases at V and 4 bases at J, with 6 bases between. This CDR3 region has 11 residues. The CDR3 nucleotides are TGTGCCAGCAGCGAGGGCACTGAAGCTTTCTTT. It encodes CASSEGTEAFF.

This clone was seen a few times. The chain is built from TRBV12-3 or TRBV12-4 and TRBJ1-2, with 10 nucleotides matching TRBD1. V dropped 8 bases and J dropped 7; count of bases not matched to a gene: 7. The CDR3 sequence is 13 residues long. The CDR3 DNA sequence: TGTGCCAGCGCAAACCGGGACAGGGGTGGCTACACCTTC. It codes for CASANRDRGGYTF.

This clone was seen repeatedly, ten times or more. V gene TRBV9 combines with J gene TRBJ2-3, with D perhaps TRBD2 (6 bases). V was clipped by 3 bases and J by 14 bases, with 19 bases between them. CDR1 SGDLS and CDR2 YYNGEE come from the germline V gene. This CDR3 is built from 13 residues. As DNA, the CDR3 is TGTGCCAGCAGCGAGGCTCAATCCAGCGGGCCGTATTTT. Encoded protein: CASSEAQSSGPYF.

J is TRBJ2-2 and V is TRBV5-1; 8 bases are shared with TRBD1. The ends lost 5 bases at V and 6 bases at J; junction bases unmatched: 3. The CDR3 extends over 13 amino acids. Germline assignment: CDR1 SGHRS and CDR2 YFSETQ. CDR3 DNA: TGCGCCAGCAGGGACAGGGTCGCCGGGGAGCTGTTTTTT. This codes for CASRDRVAGELFF. Full variable domain (outside the CDR3, taken from reference TRBV5-1 and TRBJ2-2): KAGVTQTPRYLIKTRGQQVTLSCSPISGHRSVSWYQQTPGQGLQFLFEYFSETQRNKGNFPGRFSGRQFSNSRSEMNVSTLELGDSALYLCASRDRVAGELFFGEGSRLTVL.

This chain links TRBV15 with TRBJ2-7; 8 nucleotides match TRBD1. The germline CDR1 and CDR2 sequences are LNHNV and YYDKDF (reference sequence). The trim removed 5 bases at V and 3 bases at J, leaving 6 bases unmatched. This CDR3 spans 14 amino acids. The CDR3 here is CATSPTGGGYEQYF. As DNA, the CDR3 is TGTGCCACCAGCCCAACAGGGGGTGGCTACGAGCAGTACTTC.

The chain carries TRBV4-1 and TRBJ1-3, with 7 bases identical to TRBD1. This CDR3 contains 18 residues. J gave up 0 bases and V 6 bases, and 14 bases lay outside the gene matches. Germline CDR1 MGHRA, CDR2 YSYEKL. The chain's CDR3 is CASRRTGPGVLSGNTIYF. CDR3 DNA: TGCGCCAGCAGGCGGACAGGTCCGGGGGTCCTCTCTGGAAACACCATATATTTT.

V usage is TRBV2 and J usage is TRBJ1-1, with D possibly being TRBD1 (6 bases). This CDR3 spans 15 amino acids. Germline V gene lookup returns CDR1 SNHLY and CDR2 FYNNEI. Trimming took off 7 bases at V and 3 bases at J, with 18 bases between the two ends. CDR3 sequence: CASKYIRAGDTEAFF. The CDR3 nucleotides read TGTGCCAGCAAATACATCAGGGCAGGGGACACTGAAGCTTTCTTT. The full variable domain, with the rest looked up from reference TRBV2 and TRBJ1-1, is EPEVTQTPSHQVTQMGQEVILRCVPISNHLYFYWYRQILGQKVEFLVSFYNNEISEKSEIFDDQFSVERPDGSNFTLKIRSTKLEDSAMYFCASKYIRAGDTEAFFGQGTRLTVV.

This rearrangement joins TRBV27 to TRBJ1-1; unclear D gene. The CDR3 has 13 amino acids. The V gene lost 9 bases and the J gene lost 1 base, with 12 bases spanning the gap. Germline V gene data show CDR1 as MNHEY and CDR2 as SMNVEV (reference sequence). The CDR3 is CASHGEANTEAFF. The CDR3 region has the DNA TGTGCCAGTCACGGGGAGGCGAACACTGAAGCTTTCTTT.

The V gene is TRBV4-1, the J gene TRBJ1-1; TRBD1 aligns across 11 bases. The CDR3 sequence is 14 residues long. The germline gives CDR1 MGHRA, CDR2 YSYEKL. Trimming cost V 3 bases and J 7 bases; bases outside gene matches: 4. The CDR3 loop reads CASSHGQGAGEAFF. CDR3 bases: TGCGCCAGCAGCCATGGACAGGGGGCGGGTGAAGCTTTCTTT.

The V and J genes are TRBV11-1 and TRBJ2-5; D gene unclear. V shed 5 bases and J shed 7 bases, with 17 bases lying between them. This CDR3 contains 14 residues. Germline CDR1 reads SGHAT; CDR2 reads FQDESV (reference sequence). CDR3 in DNA: TGTGCCAGCAGCCACGCGGCTAGTCCGGGGACCCAGTACTTC. This gives the protein CASSHAASPGTQYF.

The CDR3 nucleotides read TGTGCCAGCAGCTTAGATGGACACAGGAACACTGAAGCTTTCTTT. Translating gives CASSLDGHRNTEAFF. This chain joins TRBV7-6 and TRBJ1-1; D is possibly TRBD1 (5 bases). V was pared by 1 base and J by 1 base, with 10 bases between. CDR3 length equals 15 residues. Germline CDR1 and CDR2: SGHVS and FNYEAQ. Supplemented by reference TRBV7-6 and TRBJ1-1, the full variable domain reads GAGVSQSPRYKVTKRGQDVALRCDPISGHVSLYWYRQALGQGPEFLTYFNYEAQQDKSGLPNDRFSAERPEGSISTLTIQRTEQRDSAMYRCASSLDGHRNTEAFFGQGTRLTVV.

The V gene is TRBV3-1 (or the pseudogene TRBV3-2), the J gene TRBJ1-1; D not resolved. The CDR3 extends over 14 amino acids. Germline V CDR1 and CDR2: LGHDT, YNNKEL (reference sequence). The V end lost 0 bases, the J end lost 3 bases, and 8 bases lay between the germline ends. The CDR3 spells CASSQENIHTEAFF. Here the CDR3 DNA reads TGTGCCAGCAGCCAAGAAAACATTCACACTGAAGCTTTCTTT.

This clone was observed a handful of times. The chain joins TRBV5-1 to TRBJ1-3, with D possibly TRBD1 on 5 matching bases. In germline, CDR1 is SGHRS, CDR2 YFSETQ. V lost 0 bases and J lost 4, with 8 bases in between. This CDR3 comprises 14 residues. CDR3 protein: CASSLGGDGNTIYF. Here the CDR3 DNA reads TGCGCCAGCAGCTTGGGGGGCGACGGAAACACCATATATTTT.

The table lists this clone with a count of one. The chain couples TRBV11-2 to TRBJ1-6, with 11 bases identical to TRBD1. Per germline, CDR1 SGHAT and CDR2 FQNNGV. The V gene end was trimmed by 7 bases and the J gene end by 5 bases; junction bases not matched to a gene: 7. The CDR3 has 16 residues. CDR3 protein: CASILDRGRNNSPLHF. The DNA of the CDR3 is TGTGCCAGCATCTTGGACAGGGGGCGAAATAATTCACCCCTCCACTTT.

V is TRBV28 and J is TRBJ1-1; 7 bases line up with TRBD1. The CDR3 length is 12 residues. Per germline, CDR1 MDHEN and CDR2 SYDVKM. V was pared by 6 bases and J by 9 bases, with 7 bases of the junction left unmatched. The CDR3 spells CASRQPGQQAFF. The CDR3, as DNA: TGTGCCAGCAGACAGCCGGGACAGCAAGCTTTCTTT.

The table lists this clone with a few counts. The chain couples TRBV28 to TRBJ2-3, with a possible D match to TRBD2 (5 bases). Germline V lookup: CDR1 MDHEN, CDR2 SYDVKM. V was shortened by 6 bases and J by 2 bases, with 21 bases between the two germline ends. The CDR3 is made up of 17 amino acids. DNA of the CDR3: TGTGCCAGCAGCCCTGACACGGGGAGAAAGATCACAGATACGCAGTATTTT. This codes for CASSPDTGRKITDTQYF.

This CDR3 is CASSTRGEQFF. CDR3 nucleotides: TGTGCCAGCAGTACTAGGGGGGAGCAGTTCTTC. J is TRBJ2-1 and V is TRBV6-5, with TRBD1 as a possible D gene (6 bases). CDR1 is MNHEY, CDR2 SVGAGI, per germline. The CDR3 length is 11 residues. Deletions cut 5 bases from V and 10 bases from J, with 9 bases between.

V usage is TRBV11-2 and J usage is TRBJ2-1; D unclear. The germline gives CDR1 SGHAT, CDR2 FQNNGV. This CDR3 is built from 14 residues. The V gene lost 0 bases and the J gene lost 8 bases, with 11 bases spanning the gap. The CDR3 sequence: CASSLEFAGDEQFF. The CDR3 nucleotides read TGTGCCAGCAGCTTAGAGTTCGCAGGCGATGAGCAGTTCTTC.

V gene TRBV6-6 combines with J gene TRBJ2-2; TRBD2 aligns across 8 bases. With 4 bases clipped from V and 3 bases from J, the junction kept 7 bases outside the gene matches. CDR3 length equals 16 residues. Looked up from germline, CDR1 is MNHNY and CDR2 is SVGAGI (reference sequence). In DNA form, the CDR3 reads TGTGCCAGCAGTTCCACCTCGGGGGGGTACACCGGGGAGCTGTTTTTT. It yields the protein CASSSTSGGYTGELFF.

V usage is TRBV5-1 and J usage is TRBJ2-7, with D possibly matching TRBD2 (6 bases). Deletions cut 2 bases from V and 5 bases from J, with 8 bases between. Germline assignment: CDR1 SGHRS and CDR2 YFSETQ. The CDR3 contains 12 residues. The CDR3 region has the DNA TGCGCCAGCAGCTTCCGGGGGAACGAGCAGTACTTC. This translates into CASSFRGNEQYF. Together with reference TRBV5-1 and TRBJ2-7, the CDR3 gives the full variable domain: KAGVTQTPRYLIKTRGQQVTLSCSPISGHRSVSWYQQTPGQGLQFLFEYFSETQRNKGNFPGRFSGRQFSNSRSEMNVSTLELGDSALYLCASSFRGNEQYFGPGTRLTVT.

V gene TRBV5-1 combines with J gene TRBJ2-1; 10 bases map to TRBD2. Germline CDR1 and CDR2: SGHRS and YFSETQ. The CDR3 extends over 18 amino acids. Trimming removed 3 bases from V and 5 bases from J; junction bases left unmatched: 14. CDR3 sequence: CASSYLPSGGGLDNEQFF. In DNA form, the CDR3 reads TGCGCCAGCAGCTACTTACCTAGCGGGGGCGGCCTCGACAATGAGCAGTTCTTC.

The chain links TRBV4-1 to TRBJ1-5, with D possibly matching TRBD1 (5 bases). Trimming removed 1 base from V and 6 bases from J, with 13 bases in between. This CDR3 is 15 amino acids long. The germline V gene has CDR1 MGHRA and CDR2 YSYEKL. As DNA, the CDR3 is TGCGCCAGCAGCCAAGGAATCTGGGGGGTTCAGCCCCAGCATTTT. Translating gives CASSQGIWGVQPQHF.

The chain has TRBV24-1 and TRBJ1-2, with TRBD1 matching 7 bases. The germline V gene encodes CDR1 KGHDR and CDR2 SFDVKD. Losses at the gene ends were 7 bases for V and 7 bases for J; bases not matched to a gene: 8. The CDR3 totals 13 residues. This CDR3 is CATSRDRSFGYTF. CDR3 nucleotides: TGTGCCACCAGCCGGGACAGATCATTTGGCTACACCTTC.

V usage is TRBV28 and J usage is TRBJ1-5; D is perhaps TRBD1 (5 bases). The CDR3 consists of 16 residues. Germline V gene sequence: CDR1 MDHEN, CDR2 SYDVKM. Trimming took 5 bases from V and 7 from J, leaving 21 bases between them. The CDR3, as DNA: TGTGCCAGCAGTGGAACCGGCGACAGTCTAGGGCAGCCCCAGCATTTT. Translated: CASSGTGDSLGQPQHF.

The V call is TRBV28, the J call TRBJ2-3, with 7 bases fitting TRBD1. With V trimmed by 3 bases and J by 4 bases, 10 bases remained unmatched. This CDR3 spans 16 amino acids. CDR1 is MDHEN and CDR2 is SYDVKM in the germline V gene. The CDR3 sequence is CASSLNRGQTADTQYF. CDR3 nucleotide sequence: TGTGCCAGCAGTTTGAACAGGGGACAGACAGCAGATACGCAGTATTTT.

This chain links TRBV15 with TRBJ1-4; D not resolved. The CDR3 runs 13 residues. The V gene lost 0 bases and the J gene lost 7 bases, with 6 bases spanning the gap. The germline CDR1 and CDR2 sequences are LNHNV and YYDKDF (reference sequence). The CDR3 loop is CATSRERGEKLFF. The DNA for the CDR3 is TGTGCCACCAGCAGAGAGCGTGGTGAAAAACTGTTTTTT.

V and J are TRBV11-2 and TRBJ2-1, with D possibly TRBD1 on 6 matching bases. CDR3 length: 13 residues. V shed 0 bases and J shed 12 bases, with 12 bases lying between them. The germline V gene encodes CDR1 SGHAT and CDR2 FQNNGV. The CDR3: CASSLDRETGQFF. As DNA, the CDR3 is TGTGCCAGCAGCTTAGATAGGGAGACAGGGCAGTTCTTC. Combining the CDR3 with reference TRBV11-2 and TRBJ2-1 gives the whole variable domain EAGVAQSPRYKIIEKRQSVAFWCNPISGHATLYWYQQILGQGPKLLIQFQNNGVVDDSQLPKDRFSAERLKGVDSTLKIQPAKLEDSAVYLCASSLDRETGQFFGPGTRLTVL.